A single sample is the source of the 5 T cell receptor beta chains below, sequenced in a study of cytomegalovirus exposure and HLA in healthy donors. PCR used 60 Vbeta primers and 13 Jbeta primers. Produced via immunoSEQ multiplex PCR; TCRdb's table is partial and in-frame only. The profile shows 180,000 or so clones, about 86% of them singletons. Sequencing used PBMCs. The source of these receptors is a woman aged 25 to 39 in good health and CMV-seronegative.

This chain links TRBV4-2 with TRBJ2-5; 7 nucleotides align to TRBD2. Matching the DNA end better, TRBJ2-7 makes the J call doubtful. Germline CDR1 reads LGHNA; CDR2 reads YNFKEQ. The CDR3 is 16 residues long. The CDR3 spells CASSLRLADAPYEQYF. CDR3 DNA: TGTGCCAGCAGCCTCCGGCTAGCGGACGCTCCCTACGAGCAGTACTTC.

CDR3 sequence: CASTPEGPDTQYF. In nucleotides, the CDR3 is TGTGCCAGCACCCCCGAGGGCCCAGATACGCAGTATTTT. The genes are TRBV7-9 and TRBJ2-3; maybe TRBD2 (5 bases). This CDR3 spans 13 amino acids. In germline, CDR1 is SEHNR, CDR2 FQNEAQ (reference sequence). Trimming removed 7 bases at V and 4 bases at J, with 12 bases between.

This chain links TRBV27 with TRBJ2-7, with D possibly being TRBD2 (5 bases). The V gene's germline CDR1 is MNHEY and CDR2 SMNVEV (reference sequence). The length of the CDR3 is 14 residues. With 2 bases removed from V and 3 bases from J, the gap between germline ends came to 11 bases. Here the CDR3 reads CASSLGERGYEQYF. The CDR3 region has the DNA TGTGCCAGCAGTTTAGGGGAGCGCGGCTACGAGCAGTACTTC.

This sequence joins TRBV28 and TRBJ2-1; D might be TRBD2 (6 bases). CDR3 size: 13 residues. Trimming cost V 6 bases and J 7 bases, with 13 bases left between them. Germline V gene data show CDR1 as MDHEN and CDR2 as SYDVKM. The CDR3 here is CASRVPGENEQFF. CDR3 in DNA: TGTGCCAGCAGAGTACCGGGAGAGAATGAGCAGTTCTTC.

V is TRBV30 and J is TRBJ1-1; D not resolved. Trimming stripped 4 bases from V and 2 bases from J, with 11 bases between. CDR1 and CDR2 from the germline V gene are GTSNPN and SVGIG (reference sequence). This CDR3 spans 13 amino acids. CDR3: CAWMELLNTEAFF. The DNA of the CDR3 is TGTGCCTGGATGGAGCTCCTCAACACTGAAGCTTTCTTT.